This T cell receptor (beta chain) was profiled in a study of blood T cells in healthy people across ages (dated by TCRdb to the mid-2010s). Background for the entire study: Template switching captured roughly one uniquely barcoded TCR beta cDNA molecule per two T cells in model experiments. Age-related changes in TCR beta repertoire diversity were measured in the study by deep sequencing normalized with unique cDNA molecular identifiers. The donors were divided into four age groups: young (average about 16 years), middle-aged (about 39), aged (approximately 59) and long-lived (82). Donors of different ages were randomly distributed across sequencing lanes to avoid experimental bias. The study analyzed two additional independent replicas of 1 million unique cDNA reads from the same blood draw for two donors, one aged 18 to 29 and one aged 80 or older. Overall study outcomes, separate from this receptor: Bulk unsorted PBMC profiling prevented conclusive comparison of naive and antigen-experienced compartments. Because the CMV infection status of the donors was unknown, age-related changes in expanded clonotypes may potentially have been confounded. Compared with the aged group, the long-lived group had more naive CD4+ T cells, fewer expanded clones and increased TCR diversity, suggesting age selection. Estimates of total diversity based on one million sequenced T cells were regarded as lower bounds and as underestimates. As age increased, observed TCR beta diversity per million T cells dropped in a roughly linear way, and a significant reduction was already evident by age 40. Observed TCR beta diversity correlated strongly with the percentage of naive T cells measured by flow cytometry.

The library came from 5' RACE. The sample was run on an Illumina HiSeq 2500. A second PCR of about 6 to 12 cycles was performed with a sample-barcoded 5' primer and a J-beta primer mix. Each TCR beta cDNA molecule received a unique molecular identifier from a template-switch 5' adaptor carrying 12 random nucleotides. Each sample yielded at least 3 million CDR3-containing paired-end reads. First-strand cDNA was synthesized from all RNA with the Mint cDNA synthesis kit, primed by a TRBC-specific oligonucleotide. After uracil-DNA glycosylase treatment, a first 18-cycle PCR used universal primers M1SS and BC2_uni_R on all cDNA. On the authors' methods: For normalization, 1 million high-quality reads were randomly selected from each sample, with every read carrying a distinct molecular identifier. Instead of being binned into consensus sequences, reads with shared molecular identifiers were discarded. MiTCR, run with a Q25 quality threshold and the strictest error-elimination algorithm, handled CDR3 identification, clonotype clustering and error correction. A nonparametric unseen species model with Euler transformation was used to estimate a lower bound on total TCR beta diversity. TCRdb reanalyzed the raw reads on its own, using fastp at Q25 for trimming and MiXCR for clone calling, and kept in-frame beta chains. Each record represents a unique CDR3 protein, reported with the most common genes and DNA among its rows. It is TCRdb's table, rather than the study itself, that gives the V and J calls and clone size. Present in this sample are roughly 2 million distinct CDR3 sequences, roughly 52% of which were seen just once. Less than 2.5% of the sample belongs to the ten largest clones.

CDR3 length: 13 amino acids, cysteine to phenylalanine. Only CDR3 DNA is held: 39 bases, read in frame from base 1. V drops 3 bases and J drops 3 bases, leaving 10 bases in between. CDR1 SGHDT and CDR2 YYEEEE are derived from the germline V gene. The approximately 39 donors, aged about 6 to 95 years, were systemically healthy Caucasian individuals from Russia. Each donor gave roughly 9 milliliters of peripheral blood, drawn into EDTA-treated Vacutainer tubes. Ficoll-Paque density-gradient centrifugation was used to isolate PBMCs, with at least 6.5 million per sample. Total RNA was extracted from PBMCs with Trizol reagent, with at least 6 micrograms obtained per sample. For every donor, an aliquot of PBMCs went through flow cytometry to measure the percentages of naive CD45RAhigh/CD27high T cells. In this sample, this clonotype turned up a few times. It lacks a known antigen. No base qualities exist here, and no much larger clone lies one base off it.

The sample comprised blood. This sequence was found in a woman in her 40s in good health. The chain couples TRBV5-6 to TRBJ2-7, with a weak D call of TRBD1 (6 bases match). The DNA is TGTGCCAGCAGCTGGGGGCAGCACTACGAGCAGTACTTC. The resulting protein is CASSWGQHYEQYF. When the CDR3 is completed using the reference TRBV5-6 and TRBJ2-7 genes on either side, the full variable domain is DAGVTQSPTHLIKTRGQQVTLRCSPKSGHDTVSWYQQALGQGPQFIFQYYEEEERQRGNFPDRFSGHQFPNYSSELNVNALLLGDSALYLCASSWGQHYEQYFGPGTRLTVT.